This section outlines one T cell receptor beta chain sequence together with its context. The data belong to a study of control samples from healthy donors and cancer patients. The V gene's germline CDR1 is SGHTA and CDR2 FQGNSA. Trimming took off 0 bases at V and 3 bases at J, with 9 bases between the two ends. CDR3 size: 14 residues. Assay: immunoSEQ multiplex PCR; the TCRdb copy retains only in-frame clones and omits some. The sample holds around 52,000 clones, more than 85% seen once. Material: PBMCs. The chain is built from TRBV7-2 and TRBJ2-7; D call uncertain. The sequence derives from a man aged 30-40 years with colorectal cancer. The CDR3 nucleotides are TGTGCCAGCAGCTTAGCCCTACACAGCTACGAGCAGTACTTC. It is translated as CASSLALHSYEQYF.